This record concerns one TCR beta chain sequence. This specimen comes from a study of OX40 agonist ivuxolimab in advanced cancers. Study-level information: Every 2 weeks, patients received ivuxolimab intravenously, dosed at 0.01 to 10 mg/kg. One hepatocellular carcinoma and two cutaneous melanoma patients partially responded.

Researchers took blood at baseline, on cycle 4 day 1, and on cycle 7 day 1. Germline values: CDR1 SGHDT, CDR2 YYEEEE. The CDR3 totals 13 residues. V was shortened by 1 base and J by 3 bases, with 7 bases between the two germline ends. The data were produced by immunoSEQ multiplex PCR, yet TCRdb's version contains in-frame clones alone and is incomplete. The sample lists roughly 71,000 clones; more than 60% were seen once. The sample here was CD4+ or CD8+ T cells sorted from blood, taken in a trial of the OX40 agonist ivuxolimab. The J gene is TRBJ2-5, the V gene TRBV5-6; the D gene is possibly TRBD1 (5 bases). The TCR sequence derives from an adult with an advanced solid tumor such as melanoma, head and neck, liver or kidney cancer. CDR3 residues: CASSLLDKETQYF. CDR3 bases: TGTGCCAGCAGCTTGTTGGACAAAGAGACCCAGTACTTC.